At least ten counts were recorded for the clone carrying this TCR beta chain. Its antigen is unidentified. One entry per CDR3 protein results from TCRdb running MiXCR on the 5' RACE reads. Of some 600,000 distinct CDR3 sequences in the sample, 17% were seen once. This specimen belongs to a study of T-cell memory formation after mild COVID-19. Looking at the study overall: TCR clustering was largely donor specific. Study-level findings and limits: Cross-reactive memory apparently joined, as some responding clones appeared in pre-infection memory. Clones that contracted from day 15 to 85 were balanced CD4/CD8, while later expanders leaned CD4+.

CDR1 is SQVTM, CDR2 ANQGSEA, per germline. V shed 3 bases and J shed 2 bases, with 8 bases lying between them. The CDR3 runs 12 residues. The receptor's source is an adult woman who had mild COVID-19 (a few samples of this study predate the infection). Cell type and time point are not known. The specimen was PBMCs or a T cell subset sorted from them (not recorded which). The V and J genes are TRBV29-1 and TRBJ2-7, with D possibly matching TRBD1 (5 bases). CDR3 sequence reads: CSVEQDTYEQYF. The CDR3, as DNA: TGCAGCGTTGAGCAGGACACCTACGAGCAGTACTTC.